This entry features one T cell receptor (beta chain) sequence. This sample was included in a study of T cell responses to AZD1222 COVID-19 vaccine. The length of the CDR3 is 12 residues. Trimming took off 2 bases at V and 4 bases at J, with 5 bases between the two ends. Germline CDR1 is SGHVS and CDR2 is FQNEAQ. Some clones are missing from TCRdb's copy, which holds only in-frame ones; the method was immunoSEQ multiplex PCR. The table has about 110,000 clones, nearly 90% seen once. This rearrangement joins TRBV7-8 to TRBJ1-2; no clear D. This TCR came from an adult in good health. The starting material was peripheral blood, obtained on day 0 of AZD1222 vaccination. CDR3 loop: CASSLTAYGYTF. CDR3 bases: TGTGCCAGCAGCTTAACAGCCTATGGCTACACCTTC.